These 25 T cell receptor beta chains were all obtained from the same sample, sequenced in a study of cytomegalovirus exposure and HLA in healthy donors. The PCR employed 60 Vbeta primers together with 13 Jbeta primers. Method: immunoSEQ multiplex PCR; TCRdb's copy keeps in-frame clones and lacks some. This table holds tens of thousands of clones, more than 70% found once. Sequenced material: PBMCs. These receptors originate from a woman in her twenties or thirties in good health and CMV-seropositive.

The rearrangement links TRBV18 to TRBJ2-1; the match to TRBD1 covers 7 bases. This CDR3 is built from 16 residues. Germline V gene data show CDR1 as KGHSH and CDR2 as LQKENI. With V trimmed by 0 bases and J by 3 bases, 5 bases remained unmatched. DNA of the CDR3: TGTGCCAGCTCACCACCTCAAGGGGGCAGCTACAATGAGCAGTTCTTC. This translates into CASSPPQGGSYNEQFF.

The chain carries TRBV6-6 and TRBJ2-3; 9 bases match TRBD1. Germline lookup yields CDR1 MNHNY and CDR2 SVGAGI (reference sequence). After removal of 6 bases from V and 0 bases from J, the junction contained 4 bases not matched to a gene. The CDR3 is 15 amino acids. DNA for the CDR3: TGTGCCAGCAGATCACAGGGGGCGAGCACAGATACGCAGTATTTT. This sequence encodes CASRSQGASTDTQYF.

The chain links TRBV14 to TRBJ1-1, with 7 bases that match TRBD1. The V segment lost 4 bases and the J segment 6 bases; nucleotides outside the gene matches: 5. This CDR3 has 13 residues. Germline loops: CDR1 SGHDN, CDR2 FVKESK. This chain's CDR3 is CASSLTGVAEAFF. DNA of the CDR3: TGTGCCAGCAGCCTTACAGGGGTAGCTGAAGCTTTCTTT. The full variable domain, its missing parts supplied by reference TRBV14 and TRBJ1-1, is EAGVTQFPSHSVIEKGQTVTLRCDPISGHDNLYWYRRVMGKEIKFLLHFVKESKQDESGMPNNRFLAERTGGTYSTLKVQPAELEDSGVYFCASSLTGVAEAFFGQGTRLTVV.

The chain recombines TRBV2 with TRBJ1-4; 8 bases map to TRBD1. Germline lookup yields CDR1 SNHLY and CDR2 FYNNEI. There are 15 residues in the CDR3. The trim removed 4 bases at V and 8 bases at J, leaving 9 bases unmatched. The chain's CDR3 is CASSGRDRGGEKLFF. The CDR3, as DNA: TGTGCCAGCAGTGGCCGAGACAGGGGAGGGGAAAAACTGTTTTTT. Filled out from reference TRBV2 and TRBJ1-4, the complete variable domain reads EPEVTQTPSHQVTQMGQEVILRCVPISNHLYFYWYRQILGQKVEFLVSFYNNEISEKSEIFDDQFSVERPDGSNFTLKIRSTKLEDSAMYFCASSGRDRGGEKLFFGSGTQLSVL.

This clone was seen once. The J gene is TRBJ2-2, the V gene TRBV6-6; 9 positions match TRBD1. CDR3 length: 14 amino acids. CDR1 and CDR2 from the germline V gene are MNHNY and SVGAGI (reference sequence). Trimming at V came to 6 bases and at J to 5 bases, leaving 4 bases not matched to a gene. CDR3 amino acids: CASRGTGSTGELFF. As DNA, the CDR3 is TGTGCCAGCAGGGGGACAGGGTCAACCGGGGAGCTGTTTTTT.

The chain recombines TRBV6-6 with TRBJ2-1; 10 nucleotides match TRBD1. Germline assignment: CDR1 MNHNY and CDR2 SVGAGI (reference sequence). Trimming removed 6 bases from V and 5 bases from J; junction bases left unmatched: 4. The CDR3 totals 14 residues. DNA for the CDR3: TGTGCCAGCAGGAGACAGGGGGCCAACAATGAGCAGTTCTTC. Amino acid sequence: CASRRQGANNEQFF.

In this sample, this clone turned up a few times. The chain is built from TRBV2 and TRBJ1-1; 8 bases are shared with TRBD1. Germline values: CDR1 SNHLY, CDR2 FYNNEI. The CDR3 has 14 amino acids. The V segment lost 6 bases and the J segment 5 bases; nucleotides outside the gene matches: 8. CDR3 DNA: TGTGCCAGCAGGGCGACAGGGGAATGGACTGAAGCTTTCTTT. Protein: CASRATGEWTEAFF.

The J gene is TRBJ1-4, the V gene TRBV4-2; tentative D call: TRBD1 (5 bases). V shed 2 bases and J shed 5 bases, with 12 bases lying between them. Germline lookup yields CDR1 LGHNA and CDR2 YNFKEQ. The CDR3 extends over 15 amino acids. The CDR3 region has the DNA TGTGCCAGCAGCCAACAGGGCAGTAAGAATGAAAAACTGTTTTTT. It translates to CASSQQGSKNEKLFF.

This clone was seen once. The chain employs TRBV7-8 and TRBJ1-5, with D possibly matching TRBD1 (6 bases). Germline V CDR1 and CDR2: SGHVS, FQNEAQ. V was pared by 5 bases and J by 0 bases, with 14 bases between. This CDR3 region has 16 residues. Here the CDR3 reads CASSARQVPSNQPQHF. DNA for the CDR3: TGTGCCAGCAGCGCAAGACAGGTCCCTAGCAATCAGCCCCAGCATTTT.

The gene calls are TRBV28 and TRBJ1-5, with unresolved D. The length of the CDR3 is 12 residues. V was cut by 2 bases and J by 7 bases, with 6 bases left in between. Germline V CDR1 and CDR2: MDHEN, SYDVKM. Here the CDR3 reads CASSLPFQPQHF. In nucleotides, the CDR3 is TGTGCCAGCAGTTTACCCTTCCAGCCCCAGCATTTT.

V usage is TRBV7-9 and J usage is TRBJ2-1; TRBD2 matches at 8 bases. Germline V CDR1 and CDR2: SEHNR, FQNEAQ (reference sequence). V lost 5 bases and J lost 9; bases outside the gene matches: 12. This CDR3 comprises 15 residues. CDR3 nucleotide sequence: TGTGCCAGCAGCCCGGAGCGGGGGAGGTTCTCTGAGCAGTTCTTC. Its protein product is CASSPERGRFSEQFF.

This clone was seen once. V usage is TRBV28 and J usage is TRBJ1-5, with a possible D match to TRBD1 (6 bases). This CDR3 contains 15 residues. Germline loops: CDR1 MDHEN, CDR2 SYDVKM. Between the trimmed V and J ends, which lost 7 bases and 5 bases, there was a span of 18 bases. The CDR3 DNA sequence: TGTGCCAGCACGGCCAACTGGGGGCGGGATCAGCCCCAGCATTTT. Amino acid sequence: CASTANWGRDQPQHF.

CDR3 residues: CASSTLPGRGNSPLHF. CDR3 sequence (DNA): TGTGCCAGCAGTACCCTGCCAGGCCGGGGTAATTCACCCCTCCACTTT. V is TRBV27 and J is TRBJ1-6; D gene unclear. The germline gives CDR1 MNHEY, CDR2 SMNVEV (reference sequence). Trimming removed 5 bases from V and 6 bases from J, with 17 bases in between. The CDR3 is 16 residues long.

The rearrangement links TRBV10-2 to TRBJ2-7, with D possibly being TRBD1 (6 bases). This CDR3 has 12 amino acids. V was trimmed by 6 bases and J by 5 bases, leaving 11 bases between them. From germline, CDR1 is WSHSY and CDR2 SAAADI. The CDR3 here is CASRQGINEQYF. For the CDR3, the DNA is TGCGCCAGCAGGCAGGGGATCAACGAGCAGTACTTC.

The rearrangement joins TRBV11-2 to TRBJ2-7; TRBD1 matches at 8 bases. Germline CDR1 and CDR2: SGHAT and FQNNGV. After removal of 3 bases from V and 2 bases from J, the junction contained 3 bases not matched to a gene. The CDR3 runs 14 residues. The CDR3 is CASSFGTGPYEQYF. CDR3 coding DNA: TGTGCCAGCAGCTTCGGGACAGGCCCCTACGAGCAGTACTTC.

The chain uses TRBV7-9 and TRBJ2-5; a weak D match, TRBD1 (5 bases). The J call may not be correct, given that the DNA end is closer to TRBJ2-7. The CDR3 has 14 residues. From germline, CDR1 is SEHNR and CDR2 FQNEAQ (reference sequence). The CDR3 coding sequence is TGTGCCAGCAGTCCAAGGGGTAAGGACTACGAGCAGTACTTC. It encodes CASSPRGKDYEQYF.

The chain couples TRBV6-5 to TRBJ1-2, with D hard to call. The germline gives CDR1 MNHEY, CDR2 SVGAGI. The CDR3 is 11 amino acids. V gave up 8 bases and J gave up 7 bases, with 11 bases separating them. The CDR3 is CASGSRGGYTF. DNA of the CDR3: TGTGCCAGCGGGTCGCGCGGTGGCTACACCTTC.

For the CDR3, the DNA is TGTGCCAGCTCACCGAGGACAGGGGGCTTGAGGGACACTGAAGCTTTCTTT. Protein: CASSPRTGGLRDTEAFF. The V and J genes are TRBV18 and TRBJ1-1, with 11 bases fitting TRBD1. The germline gives CDR1 KGHSH, CDR2 LQKENI. This CDR3 has 17 amino acids. V gave up 3 bases and J gave up 3 bases; unmatched junction bases: 9.

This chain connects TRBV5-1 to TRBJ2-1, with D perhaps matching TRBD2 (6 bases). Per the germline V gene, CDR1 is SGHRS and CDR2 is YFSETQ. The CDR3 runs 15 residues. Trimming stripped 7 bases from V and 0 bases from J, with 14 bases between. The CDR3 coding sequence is TGCGCCAGCCTGGCCGGGACTGGCTCCTACAATGAGCAGTTCTTC. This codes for CASLAGTGSYNEQFF.

This chain's CDR3 is CATCGQDGGPIYF. The CDR3 DNA sequence: TGTGCCACCTGTGGTCAGGACGGAGGTCCCATATATTTT. The chain recombines TRBV27 with TRBJ1-3; D remains ambiguous. The CDR3 totals 13 residues. Per the germline V gene, CDR1 is MNHEY and CDR2 is SMNVEV (reference sequence). V lost 10 bases, J lost 11 bases, and 21 bases lay in between.

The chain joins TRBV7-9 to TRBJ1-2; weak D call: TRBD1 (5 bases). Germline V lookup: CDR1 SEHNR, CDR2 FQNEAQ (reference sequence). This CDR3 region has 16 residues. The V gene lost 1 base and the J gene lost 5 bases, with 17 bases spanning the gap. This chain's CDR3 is CASSLVIGRARYGYTF. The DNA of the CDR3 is TGTGCCAGCAGCTTAGTAATCGGCAGGGCCCGTTATGGCTACACCTTC.

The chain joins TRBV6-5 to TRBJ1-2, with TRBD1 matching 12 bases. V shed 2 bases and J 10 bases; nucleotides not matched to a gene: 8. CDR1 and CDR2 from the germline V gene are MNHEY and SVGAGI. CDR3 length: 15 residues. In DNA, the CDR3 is TGTGCCAGCAGTTACCAACCGGGACAGGGGGCCCCCTACACCTTC. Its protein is CASSYQPGQGAPYTF.

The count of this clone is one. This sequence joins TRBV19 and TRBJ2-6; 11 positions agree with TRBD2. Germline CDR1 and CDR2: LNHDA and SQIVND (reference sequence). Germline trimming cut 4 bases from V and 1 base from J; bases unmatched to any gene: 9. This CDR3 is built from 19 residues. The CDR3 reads CASSRLAGMGASGANVLTF. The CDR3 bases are TGTGCCAGTAGTAGACTAGCGGGAATGGGTGCTTCTGGGGCCAACGTCCTGACTTTC.

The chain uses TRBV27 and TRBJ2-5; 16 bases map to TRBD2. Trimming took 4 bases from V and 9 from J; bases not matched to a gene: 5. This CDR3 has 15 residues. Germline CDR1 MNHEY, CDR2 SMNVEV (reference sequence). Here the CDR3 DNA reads TGTGCCAGCAGTTCCCCGGGACTAGCGGGAGGGCCCCAGTACTTC. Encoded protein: CASSSPGLAGGPQYF.

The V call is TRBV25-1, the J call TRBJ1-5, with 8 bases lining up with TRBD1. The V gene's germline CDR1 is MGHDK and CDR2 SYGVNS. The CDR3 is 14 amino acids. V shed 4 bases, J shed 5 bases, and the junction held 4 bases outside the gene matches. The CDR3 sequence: CASSGPDRDQPQHF. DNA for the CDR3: TGTGCCAGCAGTGGCCCGGACAGGGATCAGCCCCAGCATTTT.